This passage covers 19 T cell receptor beta chains from one sample sequenced in a study of blood T cell repertoires in COVID-19. Assay: immunoSEQ multiplex PCR; the TCRdb copy retains only in-frame clones and omits some. The table records about 220,000 clones, roughly 90% of them present only once. Sample: PBMCs or T cells enriched from blood (not recorded which). The receptors were gathered from a woman in her thirties who had recovered from COVID-19.

This sequence joins TRBV11-3 and TRBJ1-1; possibly TRBD1 for D (5 bases). Germline V CDR1 and CDR2: SGHNT, YENEEA. The CDR3 length is 13 residues. The V end was cut by 4 bases, the J end by 2 bases, with 8 bases between. In DNA form, the CDR3 reads TGTGCCAGCAGCTGGGGCGGTAACACTGAAGCTTTCTTT. Its protein is CASSWGGNTEAFF.

This chain's CDR3 is CASGGGRTDTQYF. The CDR3, as DNA: TGTGCCAGCGGCGGGGGTAGGACAGATACGCAGTATTTT. V and J are TRBV4-2 and TRBJ2-3; the match to TRBD2 covers 7 bases. The germline V gene encodes CDR1 LGHNA and CDR2 YNFKEQ. This CDR3 has 13 amino acids. V was pared by 8 bases and J by 3 bases, with 5 bases of the junction left unmatched.

J is TRBJ1-2 and V is TRBV27; the D is unclear. CDR1 is MNHEY, CDR2 SMNVEV, per germline (reference sequence). The CDR3 is 14 residues long. V was trimmed by 5 bases and J by 8 bases, leaving 18 bases between them. The CDR3 DNA sequence: TGTGCCAGCAGTCCCTCGGGAGGGCCCGTGGGCTACACCTTC. Residues: CASSPSGGPVGYTF.

The chain has TRBV7-2 and TRBJ1-2; D uncertain. The CDR3 is 16 residues long. Germline-derived CDR1 and CDR2 are SGHTA and FQGNSA. The V and J ends lost 2 bases and 4 bases respectively, with 17 bases between them. In DNA, the CDR3 is TGTGCCAGCAGCTTACTTTATCGGGATGAAGTCTATGGCTACACCTTC. It translates to CASSLLYRDEVYGYTF. The variable domain in full, with the rest retrieved from reference TRBV7-2 and TRBJ1-2, is GAGVSQSPSNKVTEKGKDVELRCDPISGHTALYWYRQSLGQGLEFLIYFQGNSAPDKSGLPSDRFSAERTGGSVSTLTIQRTQQEDSAVYLCASSLLYRDEVYGYTFGSGTRLTVV.

This rearrangement joins TRBV19 to TRBJ1-1; a possible D gene is TRBD1 (6 bases). CDR1 and CDR2 (germline): LNHDA, SQIVND (reference sequence). Trimming removed 5 bases at V and 5 bases at J, with 21 bases between. The length of the CDR3 is 16 residues. CDR3 region: CASSPITGTGGTEAFF. The CDR3 coding sequence is TGTGCCAGTAGTCCTATCACAGGGACGGGGGGTACTGAAGCTTTCTTT.

The chain uses TRBV20-1 and TRBJ2-1; 9 nucleotides line up with TRBD2. Germline lookup yields CDR1 DFQATT and CDR2 SNEGSKA (reference sequence). Trimming removed 3 bases from V and 8 bases from J; junction bases left unmatched: 11. This CDR3 has 15 amino acids. The CDR3 region is CSASLSGGRSDEQFF. Written as DNA, the CDR3 is TGCAGTGCTAGTCTCAGCGGGGGGAGGTCCGATGAGCAGTTCTTC.

V usage is TRBV5-4 and J usage is TRBJ1-4; 7 bases align to TRBD1. The CDR3 runs to 15 residues. CDR1 is SGHNT, CDR2 YYREEE, per germline (reference sequence). V lost 1 base and J lost 7; bases outside the gene matches: 7. The CDR3 sequence is CASSLKRGQGEKLFF. CDR3 nucleotide sequence: TGTGCCAGCAGCTTGAAAAGGGGGCAGGGTGAAAAACTGTTTTTT. Combining the CDR3 with reference TRBV5-4 and TRBJ1-4 gives the whole variable domain ETGVTQSPTHLIKTRGQQVTLRCSSQSGHNTVSWYQQALGQGPQFIFQYYREEENGRGNFPPRFSGLQFPNYSSELNVNALELDDSALYLCASSLKRGQGEKLFFGSGTQLSVL.

This clone was picked up a small number of times. The rearrangement joins TRBV6-1 to TRBJ2-2; TRBD2 agrees at 9 bases. Trimming cost V 0 bases and J 5 bases; bases outside gene matches: 10. This CDR3 spans 18 amino acids. Germline V gene lookup returns CDR1 MNHNS and CDR2 SASEGT. This chain's CDR3 is CASSEARGLAGKTGELFF. CDR3 sequence (DNA): TGTGCCAGCAGTGAAGCGCGGGGGCTAGCGGGGAAAACCGGGGAGCTGTTTTTT.

V usage is TRBV27 and J usage is TRBJ1-1, with D unclear. The V gene's germline CDR1 is MNHEY and CDR2 SMNVEV (reference sequence). V was cut by 3 bases and J by 7 bases, with 15 bases left in between. CDR3 size: 14 residues. CDR3 protein: CASSLVPGEYEAFF. CDR3 nucleotide sequence: TGTGCCAGCAGTTTGGTACCCGGGGAGTATGAAGCTTTCTTT.

CDR3 DNA sequence: TGTGCCAGCAGCTTAGAGTCTTTAGGGGGGGGGAATGAGCAGTTCTTC. Translating it yields CASSLESLGGGNEQFF. The chain links TRBV11-3 to TRBJ2-1; D is possibly TRBD2 (7 bases). There are 16 residues in the CDR3. V lost 0 bases to trimming and J lost 7 bases, with 16 bases between them. Germline V gene lookup returns CDR1 SGHNT and CDR2 YENEEA.

The chain has TRBV3-1 (or the pseudogene TRBV3-2) and TRBJ2-1, with 9 positions matching TRBD2. Losses at the gene ends were 5 bases for V and 5 bases for J; bases not matched to a gene: 7. Germline V CDR1 and CDR2: LGHDT, YNNKEL (reference sequence). The CDR3 runs to 15 residues. The CDR3 sequence is CASSMRGGADNEQFF. In DNA form, the CDR3 reads TGTGCCAGCAGCATGCGCGGGGGGGCCGACAATGAGCAGTTCTTC.

The genes are TRBV28 and TRBJ1-5, with TRBD1 as a possible D gene (5 bases). V lost 2 bases to trimming and J lost 2 bases, with 13 bases between them. This CDR3 region has 16 residues. The germline CDR1 and CDR2 sequences are MDHEN and SYDVKM. In DNA form, the CDR3 reads TGTGCCAGCAGTTTACTCGGCAGGGAGGGCAATCAGCCCCAGCATTTT. It specifies CASSLLGREGNQPQHF.

This clone was recorded only once. The chain has TRBV5-1 and TRBJ1-6, with 8 bases identical to TRBD1. Trimming at V came to 4 bases and at J to 7 bases, leaving 7 bases not matched to a gene. The germline V gene encodes CDR1 SGHRS and CDR2 YFSETQ. CDR3 size: 15 residues. This CDR3 is CASSPFQGANSPLHF. The CDR3 nucleotides read TGCGCCAGCAGCCCCTTCCAGGGGGCAAATTCACCCCTCCACTTT.

CDR3 in DNA: TGTGCCACCAGCAGATTAATGAACACTGAAGCTTTCTTT. Translation: CATSRLMNTEAFF. This chain uses TRBV15 with TRBJ1-1; D is ambiguous. Germline V gene sequence: CDR1 LNHNV, CDR2 YYDKDF (reference sequence). CDR3 length: 13 amino acids. V was pared by 2 bases and J by 0 bases, with 4 bases between. Using reference TRBV15 and TRBJ1-1 for the parts outside the CDR3, the full variable domain is DAMVIQNPRYQVTQFGKPVTLSCSQTLNHNVMYWYQQKSSQAPKLLFHYYDKDFNNEADTPDNFQSRRPNTSFCFLDIRSPGLGDTAMYLCATSRLMNTEAFFGQGTRLTVV.

This chain uses TRBV6-6 with TRBJ2-3, with D unclear. V was shortened by 2 bases and J by 6 bases, with 9 bases between the two germline ends. The CDR3 is made up of 13 amino acids. The germline CDR1 and CDR2 sequences are MNHNY and SVGAGI (reference sequence). CDR3 nucleotides: TGTGCCAGCAGTTACCCCCGACTCGATACGCAGTATTTT. This sequence encodes CASSYPRLDTQYF.

V and J are TRBV14 and TRBJ1-3; 8 positions match TRBD1. V lost 4 bases, J lost 8 bases, and 7 bases stayed unmatched. Germline CDR1 reads SGHDN; CDR2 reads FVKESK. The CDR3 length is 14 residues. The CDR3 here is CASSPGTGGYTIYF. CDR3 in DNA: TGTGCCAGCAGCCCAGGGACAGGCGGATACACCATATATTTT.

The chain recombines TRBV9 with TRBJ1-1; 8 positions agree with TRBD1. V lost 0 bases and J lost 7; bases outside the gene matches: 2. Looked up from germline, CDR1 is SGDLS and CDR2 is YYNGEE. This CDR3 contains 13 residues. The CDR3 DNA follows: TGTGCCAGCAGCGTAGAGACAGGGGTTGAAGCTTTCTTT. Residues: CASSVETGVEAFF.

The chain carries TRBV4-3 and TRBJ1-1; 8 nucleotides match TRBD1. This CDR3 spans 15 amino acids. After removal of 5 bases from V and 1 base from J, the junction contained 6 bases not matched to a gene. Germline CDR1 and CDR2: LGHNA and YSLEER. The CDR3 is CASSVYRGANTEAFF. The CDR3 DNA sequence: TGCGCCAGCAGCGTCTACAGGGGGGCGAACACTGAAGCTTTCTTT.

The chain links TRBV19 to TRBJ1-1, with 9 bases aligning to TRBD1. Trimming took 3 bases from V and 2 from J; bases not matched to a gene: 7. Germline V gives CDR1 LNHDA, CDR2 SQIVND (reference sequence). CDR3 length: 16 amino acids. The CDR3, as DNA: TGTGCCAGTAGTATCCCCGGGACAGGGAGTAACACTGAAGCTTTCTTT. Protein sequence: CASSIPGTGSNTEAFF.